These 25 T cell receptor beta chains came from one sample sequenced in a study of CD8 T cells in Susac syndrome. A quantity of roughly 0.5 to 1 ug RNA underwent reverse transcription using random hexamers. TCRdb re-derived calls from the immunoSEQ multiplex PCR reads in MiXCR, one entry per CDR3 protein. The sample has about 430,000 distinct CDR3 sequences, approximately 89% seen once. Sequenced input: CD8+ T cells from PBMCs. The receptors stem from a human donor with multiple sclerosis.

V is TRBV11-2 and J is TRBJ2-7; D may correspond to TRBD1 or TRBD2 (5 bases each). With 2 bases removed from V and 6 bases from J, the gap between germline ends came to 17 bases. CDR3 size: 15 residues. CDR1 and CDR2 from the germline V gene are SGHAT and FQNNGV. The CDR3 nucleotides are TGTGCCAGCAGCTTAATGGGACCCAGGGCCGGCGAGCAGTACTTC. It is translated as CASSLMGPRAGEQYF.

The V gene is TRBV5-1, the J gene TRBJ2-1; no clear D gene. Germline V CDR1 and CDR2: SGHRS, YFSETQ. Trimming removed 2 bases from V and 4 bases from J, with 10 bases in between. The CDR3 is made up of 14 amino acids. The CDR3 coding sequence is TGCGCCAGCAGCTTTTGGGGTCAGTACAATGAGCAGTTCTTC. Its translation is CASSFWGQYNEQFF.

The CDR3 DNA is TGTGCCAGCAGTTTATCGGCGGGGTTGAACACTGAAGCTTTCTTT. This sequence encodes CASSLSAGLNTEAFF. The chain has TRBV27 and TRBJ1-1; D is uncertain. CDR3 length equals 15 residues. Trimming removed 0 bases at V and 0 bases at J, with 8 bases between. Looked up from germline, CDR1 is MNHEY and CDR2 is SMNVEV (reference sequence).

The chain is built from TRBV5-1 and TRBJ1-5; D is unclear. Germline CDR1 reads SGHRS; CDR2 reads YFSETQ. V shed 2 bases and J shed 2 bases, with 8 bases lying between them. The CDR3 consists of 14 residues. The DNA for the CDR3 is TGCGCCAGCAGCTTTGGGCCAGGCAATCAGCCCCAGCATTTT. This codes for CASSFGPGNQPQHF.

This chain connects TRBV12-3 or TRBV12-4 to TRBJ2-7; D might be TRBD2 (5 bases). Trimming pared 4 bases from V and 0 bases from J, leaving 13 bases between. The CDR3 runs to 15 residues. CDR3 amino acids: CASSSWTLSSYEQYF. The CDR3 DNA is TGTGCCAGCAGTTCCTGGACTCTAAGCTCCTACGAGCAGTACTTC.

The V call is TRBV15, the J call TRBJ1-5; 8 bases line up with TRBD1. Germline V gene lookup returns CDR1 LNHNV and CDR2 YYDKDF (reference sequence). CDR3 length equals 17 residues. Losses at the gene ends were 0 bases for V and 6 bases for J; bases not matched to a gene: 10. The chain's CDR3 is CATSRDPRQGAAQPQHF. CDR3 nucleotides: TGTGCCACCAGCAGAGATCCGCGGCAGGGGGCGGCTCAGCCCCAGCATTTT.

The chain couples TRBV12-3 or TRBV12-4 to TRBJ1-2; D perhaps matches TRBD1 (6 bases). CDR3 length: 13 residues. V lost 7 bases and J lost 2, with 11 bases in between. CDR3 amino acids: CASTGGGNYGYTF. CDR3 nucleotide sequence: TGTGCCAGCACCGGGGGGGGCAACTATGGCTACACCTTC.

The chain carries TRBV4-1 and TRBJ2-5; 11 bases fit TRBD2. Germline assignment: CDR1 MGHRA and CDR2 YSYEKL. Trimming removed 2 bases from V and 3 bases from J; junction bases left unmatched: 8. There are 17 residues in the CDR3. Here the CDR3 reads CASSQNTLLAGEETQYF. CDR3 coding DNA: TGCGCCAGCAGCCAAAACACCTTACTAGCGGGGGAAGAGACCCAGTACTTC.

The count of this clonotype is one. CDR3 DNA sequence: TGTGCCAGCAGCGCGGGAACTAGCACCAGCACAGATACGCAGTATTTT. Its protein product is CASSAGTSTSTDTQYF. The chain uses TRBV9 and TRBJ2-3, with a weak D call TRBD2 (6 bases). V lost 3 bases, J lost 0 bases, and 14 bases lay in between. Germline CDR1 is SGDLS and CDR2 is YYNGEE. The CDR3 runs 16 residues.

This chain uses TRBV2 with TRBJ2-1; 11 nucleotides match TRBD2. Germline-derived CDR1 and CDR2 are SNHLY and FYNNEI. The ends lost 9 bases at V and 4 bases at J; junction bases unmatched: 2. The CDR3 covers 13 residues. CDR3 in amino acids: CARGLADYNEQFF. CDR3 in DNA: TGTGCCAGGGGACTAGCGGATTACAATGAGCAGTTCTTC.

The gene calls are TRBV27 and TRBJ1-5; D gene ambiguous. Trimming shortened V by 3 bases and J by 0 bases, and 12 bases separated the two germline ends. The CDR3 covers 16 residues. The germline V gene encodes CDR1 MNHEY and CDR2 SMNVEV (reference sequence). In DNA form, the CDR3 reads TGTGCCAGCAGTTTTATCGGAGGCTATAGCAATCAGCCCCAGCATTTT. As protein: CASSFIGGYSNQPQHF.

The V gene is TRBV19, the J gene TRBJ2-2; no reliable D call. The germline gives CDR1 LNHDA, CDR2 SQIVND (reference sequence). There are 15 residues in the CDR3. V dropped 6 bases and J dropped 1 base, with 12 bases sitting between them. Here the CDR3 DNA reads TGTGCCAGTAGCGGGCAGATCATGAACACCGGGGAGCTGTTTTTT. This sequence encodes CASSGQIMNTGELFF. The full variable domain, with the rest looked up from reference TRBV19 and TRBJ2-2, is DGGITQSPKYLFRKEGQNVTLSCEQNLNHDAMYWYRQDPGQGLRLIYYSQIVNDFQKGDIAEGYSVSREKKESFPLTVTSAQKNPTAFYLCASSGQIMNTGELFFGEGSRLTVL.

The J gene is TRBJ2-3, the V gene TRBV20-1; possibly TRBD2 for D (7 bases). V lost 2 bases, J lost 4 bases, and 13 bases lay in between. The CDR3 extends over 14 amino acids. Germline V lookup: CDR1 DFQATT, CDR2 SNEGSKA (reference sequence). CDR3 loop: CSARRGGDPDTQYF. As DNA, the CDR3 is TGCAGTGCTAGAAGGGGGGGGGACCCAGATACGCAGTATTTT.

This clonotype was counted only a few times. The V gene is TRBV6-1, the J gene TRBJ2-4, with D tentatively TRBD1 (5 bases). The CDR3 contains 16 residues. V lost 5 bases and J lost 2, with 16 bases in between. Germline assignment: CDR1 MNHNS and CDR2 SASEGT. CDR3 nucleotides: TGTGCCAGCAGTCAGACAGTCGGAGAGACCAAAAACATTCAGTACTTC. Encoded protein: CASSQTVGETKNIQYF.

This rearrangement joins TRBV5-1 to TRBJ2-1; D unclear. The length of the CDR3 is 12 residues. V dropped 3 bases and J dropped 8 bases, with 9 bases sitting between them. Germline CDR1 and CDR2: SGHRS and YFSETQ. In nucleotides, the CDR3 is TGCGCCAGCAGCTCCAGTGGGGATGAGCAGTTCTTC. Amino acids: CASSSSGDEQFF.

The gene calls are TRBV28 and TRBJ2-5, with D unclear. CDR1 and CDR2 from the germline V gene are MDHEN and SYDVKM. V was trimmed by 7 bases and J by 2 bases, leaving 17 bases between them. This CDR3 is built from 15 residues. The CDR3 loop reads CASTPPAELQETQYF. In nucleotides, the CDR3 is TGTGCCAGCACCCCTCCGGCAGAACTTCAAGAGACCCAGTACTTC.

The chain carries TRBV5-1 and TRBJ2-7; the D is unclear. The V end lost 2 bases, the J end lost 5 bases, and 11 bases lay between the germline ends. Germline V gene data show CDR1 as SGHRS and CDR2 as YFSETQ. This CDR3 is 13 amino acids long. The CDR3 region has the DNA TGCGCCAGCAGCTTAGGCAGGTACAACGAGCAGTACTTC. This encodes CASSLGRYNEQYF.

This clonotype appeared a few times. The rearrangement uses TRBV12-3 or TRBV12-4 and TRBJ1-3; D is unclear. The CDR3 length is 12 residues. The V and J ends lost 4 bases and 4 bases respectively, with 5 bases between them. The CDR3 loop is CASSSTGNTIYF. As DNA, the CDR3 is TGTGCCAGCAGTTCCACCGGAAACACCATATATTTT.

The chain combines TRBV13 with TRBJ2-2; D remains ambiguous. Germline V gene lookup returns CDR1 PRHDT and CDR2 FYEKMQ (reference sequence). V was pared by 0 bases and J by 7 bases, with 12 bases between. The CDR3 is 15 residues long. CDR3 loop: CASSLGGVGVGELFF. DNA for the CDR3: TGTGCCAGCAGCTTAGGAGGAGTAGGCGTCGGGGAGCTGTTTTTT. Complete variable domain (other parts from reference TRBV13 and TRBJ2-2): AAGVIQSPRHLIKEKRETATLKCYPIPRHDTVYWYQQGPGQDPQFLISFYEKMQSDKGSIPDRFSAQQFSDYHSELNMSSLELGDSALYFCASSLGGVGVGELFFGEGSRLTVL.

The V and J genes are TRBV7-2 and TRBJ2-3, with a weak D call TRBD2 (5 bases). Germline V gene lookup returns CDR1 SGHTA and CDR2 FQGNSA. The germline V and J ends were trimmed by 5 bases and 11 bases, with 11 bases remaining between them. This CDR3 has 11 amino acids. The CDR3 region is CASSLPGKQYF. The DNA of the CDR3 is TGTGCCAGCAGCCTACCGGGAAAGCAGTATTTT.

The count of this clonotype is one. The chain is built from TRBV27 and TRBJ2-7; D is undetermined. V was trimmed by 3 bases and J by 0 bases, leaving 18 bases between them. Germline assignment: CDR1 MNHEY and CDR2 SMNVEV (reference sequence). CDR3 size: 17 residues. CDR3: CASSFYPPRTVSYEQYF. The CDR3, as DNA: TGTGCCAGCAGTTTTTACCCCCCGCGGACGGTCTCCTACGAGCAGTACTTC.

The CDR3 is CASSHNGGATRQPQHF. The CDR3 DNA sequence: TGTGCCAGCAGCCATAACGGGGGGGCGACGCGTCAGCCCCAGCATTTT. The chain couples TRBV5-8 to TRBJ1-5; D is possibly TRBD1 (6 bases). The CDR3 is 16 amino acids. Germline V gene data show CDR1 as SGHTS and CDR2 as YDEGEE. Trimming left V 4 bases short and J 6 bases short, with 20 bases between.

The chain employs TRBV19 and TRBJ2-7; unclear D gene. The germline gives CDR1 LNHDA, CDR2 SQIVND (reference sequence). The CDR3 consists of 13 residues. V was trimmed by 3 bases and J by 0 bases, leaving 6 bases between them. CDR3 protein: CASSMTSSYEQYF. The CDR3, as DNA: TGTGCCAGTAGTATGACCAGCTCCTACGAGCAGTACTTC.

CDR3 bases: TGTGCCAGCAGTCGGAGGGACACGAACACTGAAGCTTTCTTT. Translation gives CASSRRDTNTEAFF. The J gene is TRBJ1-1, the V gene TRBV27; TRBD1 might be the D (6 bases). Germline loops: CDR1 MNHEY, CDR2 SMNVEV (reference sequence). V was cut by 5 bases and J by 1 base, with 11 bases left in between. The CDR3 loop spans 14 amino acids.

This rearrangement joins TRBV19 to TRBJ2-5, with 8 bases fitting TRBD2. CDR3 length: 18 amino acids. V lost 3 bases and J lost 3; bases outside the gene matches: 15. Germline loops: CDR1 LNHDA, CDR2 SQIVND (reference sequence). DNA of the CDR3: TGTGCCAGTAGTATTATCGGTTTCGGGGGGGATCAAGAAGAGACCCAGTACTTC. This gives the protein CASSIIGFGGDQEETQYF.